What follows describes a single T cell receptor (beta chain). The target antigen is unknown. These data belong to a study of shared clonotypes between healthy human individuals. The study, taken as a whole, reports: Lower generation probabilities were found for non-shared clonotypes than for those shared by all four donors.

Adults of Caucasian background living in Nashville, Tennessee made up all donors. After removal of 1 base from V and 14 bases from J, the junction contained 8 bases not matched to a gene. The germline V gene encodes CDR1 SGHDN and CDR2 FVKESK. The length of the CDR3 is 13 residues. Here immunoSEQ multiplex PCR was the method, and the copy in TCRdb shows in-frame clones only, minus some. The sample lists hundreds of thousands of clones; about 74% were seen once. The receptor was derived from a woman in her 30s in good health. The chain is built from TRBV14 and TRBJ2-1; TRBD2 matches at 7 bases. Sequenced material: memory CD4+ T cells sorted from blood. Subset defined: CD45RA-negative fraction. The DNA of the CDR3 is TGTGCCAGCAGCCAAGGGACTAGGTTCGGGGAGTTCTTC. Translated, it gives CASSQGTRFGEFF.